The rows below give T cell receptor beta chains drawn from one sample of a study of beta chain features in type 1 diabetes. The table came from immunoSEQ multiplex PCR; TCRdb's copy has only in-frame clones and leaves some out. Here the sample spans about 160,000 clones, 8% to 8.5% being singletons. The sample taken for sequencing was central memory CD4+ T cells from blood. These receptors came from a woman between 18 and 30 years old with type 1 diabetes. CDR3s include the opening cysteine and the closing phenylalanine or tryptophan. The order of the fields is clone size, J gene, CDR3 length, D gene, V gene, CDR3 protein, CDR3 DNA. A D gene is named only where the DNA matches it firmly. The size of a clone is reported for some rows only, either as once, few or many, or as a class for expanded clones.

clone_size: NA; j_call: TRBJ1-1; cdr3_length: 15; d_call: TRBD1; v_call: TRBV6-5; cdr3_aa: CASTSSGGMNTEAFF; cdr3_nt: TGTGCCAGCACCTCCTCAGGGGGCATGAACACTGAAGCTTTCTTT
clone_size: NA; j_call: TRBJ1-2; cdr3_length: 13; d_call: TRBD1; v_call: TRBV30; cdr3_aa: CAWETGGTYGYTF; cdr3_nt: TGTGCCTGGGAGACAGGGGGCACCTATGGCTACACCTTC
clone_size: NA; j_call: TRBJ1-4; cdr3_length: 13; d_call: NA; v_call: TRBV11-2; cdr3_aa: CASREGLDEKLFF; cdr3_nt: TGTGCCAGCAGGGAGGGGCTCGATGAAAAACTGTTTTTT
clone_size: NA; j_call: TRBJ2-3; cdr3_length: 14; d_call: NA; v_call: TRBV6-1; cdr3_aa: CATNLADNTDTQYF; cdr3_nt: TGTGCCACAAATTTAGCGGACAACACAGATACGCAGTATTTT
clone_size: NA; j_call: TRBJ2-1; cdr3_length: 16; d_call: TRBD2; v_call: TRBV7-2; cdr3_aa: CASRFGSGSAYNEQFF; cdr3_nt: TGTGCCAGCAGGTTTGGTAGCGGGAGTGCCTACAATGAGCAGTTCTTC
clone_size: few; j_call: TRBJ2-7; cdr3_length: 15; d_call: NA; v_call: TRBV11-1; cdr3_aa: CASSLDAGAGYEQYF; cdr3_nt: TGTGCCAGCAGCTTAGACGCGGGGGCGGGATACGAGCAGTACTTC
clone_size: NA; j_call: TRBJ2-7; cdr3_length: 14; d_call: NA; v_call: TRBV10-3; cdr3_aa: CASSQKGSDYEQYF; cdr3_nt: TGTGCCAGCAGTCAAAAGGGGTCGGACTACGAGCAGTACTTC
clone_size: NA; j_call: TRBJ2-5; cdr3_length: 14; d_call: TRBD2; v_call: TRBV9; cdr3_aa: CASSGLSGRETQYF; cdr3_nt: TGTGCCAGCAGCGGACTTAGCGGGAGGGAGACCCAGTACTTC
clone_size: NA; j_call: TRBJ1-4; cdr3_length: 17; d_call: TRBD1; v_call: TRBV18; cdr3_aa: CASSQGVTGATNEKLFF; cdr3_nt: TGTGCCAGCTCACAAGGGGTCACAGGGGCCACTAATGAAAAACTGTTTTTT
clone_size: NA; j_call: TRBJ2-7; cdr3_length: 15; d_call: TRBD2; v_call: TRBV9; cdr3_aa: CASRILAGAPYEQYF; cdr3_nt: TGTGCCAGCAGAATTCTAGCGGGAGCGCCCTACGAGCAGTACTTC
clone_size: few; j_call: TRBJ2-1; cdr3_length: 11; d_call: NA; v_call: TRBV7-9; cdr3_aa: CASSSPIEQFF; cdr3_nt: TGTGCCAGCAGCTCCCCAATTGAGCAGTTCTTC
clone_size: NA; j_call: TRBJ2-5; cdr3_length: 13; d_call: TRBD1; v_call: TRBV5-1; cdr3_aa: CASSWGQKETQYF; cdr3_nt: TGCGCCAGCAGCTGGGGACAGAAAGAGACCCAGTACTTC
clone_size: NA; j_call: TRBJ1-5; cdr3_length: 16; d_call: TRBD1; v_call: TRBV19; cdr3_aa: CASSTRQGVSNQPQHF; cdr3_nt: TGTGCCAGTAGTACAAGACAGGGGGTAAGCAATCAGCCCCAGCATTTT
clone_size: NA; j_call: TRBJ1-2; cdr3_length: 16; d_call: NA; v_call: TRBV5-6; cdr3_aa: CASSFPRGETYYGYTF; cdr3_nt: TGTGCCAGCAGCTTCCCACGGGGTGAGACATACTATGGCTACACCTTC
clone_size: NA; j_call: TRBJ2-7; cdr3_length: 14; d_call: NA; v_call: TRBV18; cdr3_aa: CASSLNGEAYEQYF; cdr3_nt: TGTGCCAGCTCACTCAACGGGGAAGCCTACGAGCAGTACTTC
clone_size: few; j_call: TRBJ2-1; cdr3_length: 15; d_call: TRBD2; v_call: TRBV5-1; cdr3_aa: CASSALAGADNEQFF; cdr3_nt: TGCGCCAGCAGCGCGCTAGCGGGAGCCGACAATGAGCAGTTCTTC
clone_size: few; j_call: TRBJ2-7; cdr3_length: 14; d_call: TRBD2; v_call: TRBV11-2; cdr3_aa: CASRLGLAALEQYF; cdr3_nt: TGTGCCAGCAGGCTGGGACTAGCGGCCCTCGAGCAGTACTTC
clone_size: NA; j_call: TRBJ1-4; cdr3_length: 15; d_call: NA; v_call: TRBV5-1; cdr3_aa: CASSSTGTLNEKLFF; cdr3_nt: TGCGCCAGCAGCTCGACCGGGACATTAAATGAAAAACTGTTTTTT
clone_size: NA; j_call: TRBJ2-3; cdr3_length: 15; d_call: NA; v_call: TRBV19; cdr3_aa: CASTDSGGASDTQYF; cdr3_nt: TGTGCCAGTACCGACTCGGGGGGCGCGTCAGATACGCAGTATTTT
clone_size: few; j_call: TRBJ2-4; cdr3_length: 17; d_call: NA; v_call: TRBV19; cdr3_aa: CASSIEEQSLAKNIQYF; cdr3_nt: TGTGCCAGTAGTATAGAGGAGCAGAGCCTAGCCAAAAACATTCAGTACTTC
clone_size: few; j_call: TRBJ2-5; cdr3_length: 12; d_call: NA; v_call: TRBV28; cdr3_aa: CASSFPDWRQYF; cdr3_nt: TGTGCCAGCAGTTTCCCGGACTGGAGGCAGTACTTC
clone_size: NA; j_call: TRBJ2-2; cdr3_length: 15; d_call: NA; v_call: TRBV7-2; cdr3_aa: CASSLNPGNTGELFF; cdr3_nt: TGTGCCAGCAGCTTAAATCCGGGGAACACCGGGGAGCTGTTTTTT
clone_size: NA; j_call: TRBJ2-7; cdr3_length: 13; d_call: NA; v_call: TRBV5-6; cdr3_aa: CASSLDGGYEQYF; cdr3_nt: TGTGCCAGCAGCTTAGACGGGGGCTACGAGCAGTACTTC
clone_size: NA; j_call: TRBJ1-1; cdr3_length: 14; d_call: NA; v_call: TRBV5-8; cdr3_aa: CASSFSDGNTEAFF; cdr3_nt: TGTGCCAGCAGCTTTAGCGATGGGAACACTGAAGCTTTCTTT
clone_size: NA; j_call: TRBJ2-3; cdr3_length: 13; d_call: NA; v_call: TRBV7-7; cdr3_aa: CASSLAEADTQYF; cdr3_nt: TGTGCTAGCAGCTTAGCTGAGGCAGATACGCAGTATTTT
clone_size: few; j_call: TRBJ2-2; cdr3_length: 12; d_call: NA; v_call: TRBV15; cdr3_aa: CATSRDSGELFF; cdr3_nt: TGTGCCACCAGCAGAGATAGCGGGGAGCTGTTTTTT
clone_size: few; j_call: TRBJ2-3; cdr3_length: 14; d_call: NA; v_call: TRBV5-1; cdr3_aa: CASRQSVSTDTQYF; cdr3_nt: TGCGCCAGCAGGCAAAGCGTTAGCACAGATACGCAGTATTTT
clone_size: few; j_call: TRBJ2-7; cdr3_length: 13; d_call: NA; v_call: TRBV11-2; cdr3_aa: CASSLWSGNEQYF; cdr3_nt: TGTGCCAGCAGCTTGTGGTCAGGGAACGAGCAGTACTTC
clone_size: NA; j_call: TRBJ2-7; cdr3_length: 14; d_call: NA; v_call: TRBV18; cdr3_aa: CASSPAQGSYEQYF; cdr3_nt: TGTGCCAGCTCACCAGCACAGGGATCCTACGAGCAGTACTTC
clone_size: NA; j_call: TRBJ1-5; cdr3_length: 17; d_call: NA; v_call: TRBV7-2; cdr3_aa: CASSFEQPGYSNQPQHF; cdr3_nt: TGTGCCAGCAGCTTTGAACAGCCTGGGTATAGCAATCAGCCCCAGCATTTT
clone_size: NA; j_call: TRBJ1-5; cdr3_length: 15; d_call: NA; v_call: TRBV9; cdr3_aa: CASSVGPQTDQPQHF; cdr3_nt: TGTGCCAGCAGCGTAGGACCGCAGACTGATCAGCCCCAGCATTTT
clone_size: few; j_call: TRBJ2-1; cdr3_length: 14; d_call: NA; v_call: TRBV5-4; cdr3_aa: CAIETTDSYNEQFF; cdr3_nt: TGTGCCATCGAGACTACCGATTCCTACAATGAGCAGTTCTTC
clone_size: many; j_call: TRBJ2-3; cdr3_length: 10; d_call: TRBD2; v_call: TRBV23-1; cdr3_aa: CAGGGDTQYF; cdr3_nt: TGCGCCGGCGGGGGAGATACGCAGTATTTT
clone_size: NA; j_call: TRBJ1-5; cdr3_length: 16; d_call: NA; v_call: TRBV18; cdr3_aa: CASSPPGGYSNQPQHF; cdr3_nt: TGTGCCAGCTCACCACCAGGCGGGTATAGCAATCAGCCCCAGCATTTT
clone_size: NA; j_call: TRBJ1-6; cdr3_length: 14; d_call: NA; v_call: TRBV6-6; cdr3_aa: CASSYSAGESPLHF; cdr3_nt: TGTGCCAGCAGTTACTCGGCGGGGGAATCACCCCTCCACTTT
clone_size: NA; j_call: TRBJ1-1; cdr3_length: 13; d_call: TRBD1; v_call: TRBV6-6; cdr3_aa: CASSRDRAGEAFF; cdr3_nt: TGTGCCAGCAGCAGAGACAGGGCCGGTGAAGCTTTCTTT
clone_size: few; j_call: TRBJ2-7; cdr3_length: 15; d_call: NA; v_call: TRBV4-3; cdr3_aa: CASSQEGGAGAAQYF; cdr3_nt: TGCGCCAGCAGCCAAGAGGGGGGGGCAGGGGCCGCTCAGTACTTC
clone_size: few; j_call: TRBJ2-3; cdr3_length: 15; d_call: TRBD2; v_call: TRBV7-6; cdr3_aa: CASSSGTSGVLTQYF; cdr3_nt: TGTGCCAGCAGCTCGGGGACTAGCGGGGTCCTAACGCAGTATTTT
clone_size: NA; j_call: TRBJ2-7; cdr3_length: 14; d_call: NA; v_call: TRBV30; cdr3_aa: CAWSAVRRGYEQYF; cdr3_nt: TGTGCCTGGAGTGCCGTCCGCCGGGGCTACGAGCAGTACTTC
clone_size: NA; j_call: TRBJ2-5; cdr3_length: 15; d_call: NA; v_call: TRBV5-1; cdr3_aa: CASSRSGSKLETQYF; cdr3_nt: TGCGCCAGCAGTCGCTCGGGGTCGAAATTAGAGACCCAGTACTTC
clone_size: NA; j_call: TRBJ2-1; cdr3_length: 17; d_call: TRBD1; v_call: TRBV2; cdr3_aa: CASQTWEWDSSFNEQFF; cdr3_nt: TGTGCCAGCCAGACTTGGGAATGGGACAGTTCCTTCAATGAGCAGTTCTTC
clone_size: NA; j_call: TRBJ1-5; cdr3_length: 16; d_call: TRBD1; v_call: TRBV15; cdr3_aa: CATSSQGTGKGQPQHF; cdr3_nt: TGTGCCACCAGCTCTCAAGGGACAGGTAAAGGTCAGCCCCAGCATTTT
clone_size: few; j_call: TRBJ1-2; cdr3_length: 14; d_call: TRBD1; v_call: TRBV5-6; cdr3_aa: CASSFQGAGYGYTF; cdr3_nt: TGTGCCAGCAGTTTCCAGGGGGCTGGCTATGGCTACACCTTC
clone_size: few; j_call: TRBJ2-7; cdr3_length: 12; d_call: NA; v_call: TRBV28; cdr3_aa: CASSFQADEQYF; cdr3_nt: TGTGCCAGCAGTTTCCAAGCGGACGAGCAGTACTTC
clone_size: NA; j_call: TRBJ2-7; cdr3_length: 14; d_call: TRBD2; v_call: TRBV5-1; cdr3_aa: CASSPGLEGYEQYF; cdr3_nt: TGCGCCAGCAGCCCGGGACTAGAAGGCTACGAGCAGTACTTC
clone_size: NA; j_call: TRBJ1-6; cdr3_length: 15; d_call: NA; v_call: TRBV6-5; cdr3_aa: CASSYGAGGGSPLHF; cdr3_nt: TGTGCCAGCAGTTACGGCGCGGGTGGTGGTTCACCCCTCCACTTT
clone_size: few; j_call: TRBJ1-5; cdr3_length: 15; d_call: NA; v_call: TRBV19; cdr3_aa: CASSITGRGNQPQHF; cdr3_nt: TGTGCCAGTAGTATCACAGGGAGAGGCAATCAGCCCCAGCATTTT
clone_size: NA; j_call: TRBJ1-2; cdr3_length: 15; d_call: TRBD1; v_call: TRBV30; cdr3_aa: CAWTFTGQGGYGYTF; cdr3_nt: TGTGCCTGGACCTTCACCGGACAGGGAGGATATGGCTACACCTTC
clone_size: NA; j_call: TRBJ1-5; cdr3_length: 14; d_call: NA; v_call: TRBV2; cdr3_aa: CASSEGRGDQPQHF; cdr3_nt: TGTGCCAGCAGTGAGGGGAGGGGGGATCAGCCCCAGCATTTT
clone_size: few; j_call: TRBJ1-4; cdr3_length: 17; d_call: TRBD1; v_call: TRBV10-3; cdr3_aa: CAISDVLPGQGNEKLFF; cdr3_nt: TGTGCCATCAGTGACGTACTACCGGGACAGGGTAATGAAAAACTGTTTTTT
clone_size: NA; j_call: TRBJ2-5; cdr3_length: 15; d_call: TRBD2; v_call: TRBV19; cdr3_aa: CASTLGGGKMETQYF; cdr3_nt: TGTGCCAGTACCCTCGGGGGGGGGAAAATGGAGACCCAGTACTTC
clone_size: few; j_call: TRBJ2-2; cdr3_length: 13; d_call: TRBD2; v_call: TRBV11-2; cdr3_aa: CASWGGYTGELFF; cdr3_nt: TGTGCCAGTTGGGGGGGTTACACCGGGGAGCTGTTTTTT
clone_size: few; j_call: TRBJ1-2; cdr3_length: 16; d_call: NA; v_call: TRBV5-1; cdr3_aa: CASSLGGRQSIYGYTF; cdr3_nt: TGCGCCAGCAGCTTGGGGGGAAGACAGAGCATCTATGGCTACACCTTC
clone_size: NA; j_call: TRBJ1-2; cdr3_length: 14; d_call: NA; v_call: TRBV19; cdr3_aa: CASSIGPGYYGYTF; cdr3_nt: TGTGCCAGTAGTATAGGACCAGGGTATTATGGCTACACCTTC
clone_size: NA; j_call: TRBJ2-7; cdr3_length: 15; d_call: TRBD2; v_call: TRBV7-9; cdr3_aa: CASSLSGRFSYEQYF; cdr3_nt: TGTGCCAGCAGCCTCAGCGGGAGGTTCTCCTACGAGCAGTACTTC
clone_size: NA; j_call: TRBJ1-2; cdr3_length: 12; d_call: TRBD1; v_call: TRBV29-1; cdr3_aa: CSVEDRGGGYTF; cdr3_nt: TGCAGCGTTGAGGACAGGGGTGGTGGCTACACCTTC
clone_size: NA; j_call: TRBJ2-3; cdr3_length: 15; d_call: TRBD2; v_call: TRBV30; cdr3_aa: CAWSVTPSGTSGRYF; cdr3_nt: TGTGCCTGGAGTGTAACCCCTTCCGGGACTAGCGGGAGGTATTTT
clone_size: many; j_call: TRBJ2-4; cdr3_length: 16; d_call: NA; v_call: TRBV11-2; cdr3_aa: CASSSQAGLAKNIQYF; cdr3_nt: TGTGCCAGCAGCTCCCAAGCCGGGTTAGCCAAAAACATTCAGTACTTC
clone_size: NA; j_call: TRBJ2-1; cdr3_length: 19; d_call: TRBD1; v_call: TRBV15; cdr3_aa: CATNPSGTVTTFSYNEQFF; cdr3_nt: TGTGCCACCAACCCCTCCGGGACAGTTACCACCTTCTCCTACAATGAGCAGTTCTTC